This T cell receptor beta chain was obtained from a study of CD8 T cells in ankylosing spondylitis. This clonotype was recorded many times. Its antigen is not identified. The CDR3 length is 14 residues. Germline trimming cut 4 bases from V and 2 bases from J; bases unmatched to any gene: 4. The germline gives CDR1 SQVTM, CDR2 ANQGSEA. By quantitative 5'-RACE with molecular barcodes, the TCR beta libraries were made. Via MiXCR, TCRdb re-called the 5' RACE reads, giving one row per CDR3 protein. The sample has 700,000 or so distinct CDR3 sequences; over 15% are singletons. Findings and caveats of the study: The authors found the disease-linked clones to be CD8+ and relatively rare in peripheral blood. Fewer than 10 highly homologous variants made up a TCR beta motif that seemed to typify ankylosing spondylitis blood. Some motif variants had been reported before (in reactive arthritis synovial fluid and blood). According to the report, clones linked to the disease were significantly enriched in matched synovial fluid samples taken from ankylosing spondylitis patients.

V and J are TRBV29-1 and TRBJ2-3; 9 positions match TRBD2. The clonotype was recovered from a male donor with ankylosing spondylitis. The sequenced material came from blood, either unsorted or a sorted T cell fraction (not recorded which). CDR3 nucleotides: TGCAGCGTTGGAGCGGGAGGACCCACAGATACGCAGTATTTT. Translating it yields CSVGAGGPTDTQYF.